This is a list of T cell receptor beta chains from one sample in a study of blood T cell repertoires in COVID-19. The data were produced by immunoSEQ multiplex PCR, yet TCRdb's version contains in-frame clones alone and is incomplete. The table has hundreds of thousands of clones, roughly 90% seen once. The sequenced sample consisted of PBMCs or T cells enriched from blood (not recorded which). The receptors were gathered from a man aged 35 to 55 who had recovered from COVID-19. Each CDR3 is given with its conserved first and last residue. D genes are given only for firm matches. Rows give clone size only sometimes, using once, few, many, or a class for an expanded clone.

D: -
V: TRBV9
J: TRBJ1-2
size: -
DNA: TGTGCCAGCAGCGTAGATTCGGAGGATGGCTACACCTTC
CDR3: CASSVDSEDGYTF

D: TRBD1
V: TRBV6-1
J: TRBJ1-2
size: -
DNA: TGTGCCAGCAGTGAAGAATCGAGGGGGACAGCTAACTATGGCTACACCTTC
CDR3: CASSEESRGTANYGYTF

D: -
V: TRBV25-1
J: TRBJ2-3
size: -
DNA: TGTGCCAGCAGTGAATTTTCAGGGGTTTACACAGATACGCAGTATTTT
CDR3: CASSEFSGVYTDTQYF

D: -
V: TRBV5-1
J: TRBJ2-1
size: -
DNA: TGCGCCTGGAAAGACCCCGGAGGGGATGAGCAGTTCTTC
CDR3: CAWKDPGGDEQFF

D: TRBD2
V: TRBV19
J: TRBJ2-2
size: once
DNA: TGTGCCAGTCAGACTAGCGGGAGGTACACCGGGGAGCTGTTTTTT
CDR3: CASQTSGRYTGELFF

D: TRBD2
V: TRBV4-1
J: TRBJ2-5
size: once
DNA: TGCGCCAGCAGCCAACTTAGCGGGGGGGGCCAACAGACCCAGTACTTC
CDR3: CASSQLSGGGQQTQYF

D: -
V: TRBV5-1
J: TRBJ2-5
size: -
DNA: TGCGCCAGCAGCTTCTCCGCGTCGCAAGAGACCCAGTACTTC
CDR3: CASSFSASQETQYF

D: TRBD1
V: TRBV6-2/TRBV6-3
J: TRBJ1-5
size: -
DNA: TGTGCCAGCAGTCGCCGGGCCAGAGGACAGGGGGTGGGCAATCAGCCCCAGCATTTT
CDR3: CASSRRARGQGVGNQPQHF

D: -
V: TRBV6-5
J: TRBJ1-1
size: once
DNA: TGTGCCAGCAGCAGGTTAGGAAGCACTGAAGCTTTCTTT
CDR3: CASSRLGSTEAFF

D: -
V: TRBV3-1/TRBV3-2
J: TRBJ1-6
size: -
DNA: TGTGCCAGCAGCCAAGGGCGACAGACTAATTCACCCCTCCACTTT
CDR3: CASSQGRQTNSPLHF

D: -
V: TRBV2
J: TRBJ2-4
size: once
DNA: TGTGCCAGCAGCGGGGACATTGTCGGAAACATTCAGTACTTC
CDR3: CASSGDIVGNIQYF

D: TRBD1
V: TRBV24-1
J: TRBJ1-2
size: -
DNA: TGTGCCACCAGTGATTTTTCTACAGGGGGGAGTTATGGCTACACCTTC
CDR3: CATSDFSTGGSYGYTF

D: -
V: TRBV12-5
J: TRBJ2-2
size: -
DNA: TGTGCTAGTGGTTCCACCGAGGGGACACCCACACCCGGGGAGCTGTTTTTT
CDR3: CASGSTEGTPTPGELFF

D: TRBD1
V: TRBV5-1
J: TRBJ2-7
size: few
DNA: TGCGCCAGCAGCCTCCGGGACAGGGGCTCCTACGAGCAGTACTTC
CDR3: CASSLRDRGSYEQYF

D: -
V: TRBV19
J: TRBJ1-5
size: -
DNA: TGTGCCAGTAGCCAGGTTCTGAGAAGCAATCAGCCCCAGCATTTT
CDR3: CASSQVLRSNQPQHF

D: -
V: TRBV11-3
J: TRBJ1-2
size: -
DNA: TGTGCCAGCAGCCATAAAACCTTGGACAGAACGAATGGCTACACCTTC
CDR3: CASSHKTLDRTNGYTF

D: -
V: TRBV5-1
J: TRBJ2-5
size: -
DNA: TGCGCCAGCAGCTCGGGACACTGGACAGATCAGGCACAAGAGACCCAGTACTTC
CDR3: CASSSGHWTDQAQETQYF

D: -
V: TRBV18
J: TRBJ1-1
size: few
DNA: TGTGCCAGCTCCCGCCTGGCCGGGTCATCGGGGAACACTGAAGCTTTCTTT
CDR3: CASSRLAGSSGNTEAFF

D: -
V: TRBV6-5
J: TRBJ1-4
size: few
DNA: TGTGCCAGCAGCACGCGCCGGGGTAATGAAAAACTGTTTTTT
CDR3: CASSTRRGNEKLFF

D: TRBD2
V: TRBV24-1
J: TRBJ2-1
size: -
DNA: TGTGCCACCAGTGATCCACTGGGACTATTGAATGAGCAGTTCTTC
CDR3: CATSDPLGLLNEQFF

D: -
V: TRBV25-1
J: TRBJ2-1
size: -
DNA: TGTGCCAGCAGTGGGTACAGTTACAATGAGCAGTTCTTC
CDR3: CASSGYSYNEQFF

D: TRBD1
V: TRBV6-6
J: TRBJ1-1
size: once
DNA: TGTGCCAGCAGTTACAGCCCAGGGGACAGTAGGGCTTTCTTT
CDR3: CASSYSPGDSRAFF

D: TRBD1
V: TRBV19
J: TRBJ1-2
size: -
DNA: TGTGCCAGTAGTATACAGGGGGCCGAGGACTATGGCTACACCTTC
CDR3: CASSIQGAEDYGYTF

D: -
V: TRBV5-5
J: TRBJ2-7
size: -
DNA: TGTGCCAGCAGCTTCTCAGGATCGAGCTACGAGCAGTACTTC
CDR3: CASSFSGSSYEQYF

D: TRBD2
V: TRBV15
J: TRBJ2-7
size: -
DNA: TGTGCCACCAGCAAGGGACTAGCGGGAGACGAGCAGTACTTC
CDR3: CATSKGLAGDEQYF

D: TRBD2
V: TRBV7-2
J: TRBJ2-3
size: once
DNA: TGTGCCAGCAGCTTAGGGCAACTAGCGGGAGATGTAGATACGCAGTATTTT
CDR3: CASSLGQLAGDVDTQYF

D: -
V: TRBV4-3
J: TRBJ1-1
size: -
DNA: TGCGCCAGCAGCCCAAGCGCACAGGGAGTGAACACTGAAGCTTTCTTT
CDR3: CASSPSAQGVNTEAFF

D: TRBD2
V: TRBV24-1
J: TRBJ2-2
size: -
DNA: TGTGCCACCAGTGATTTAGCGGGAGGGGCGAACACCGGGGAGCTGTTTTTT
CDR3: CATSDLAGGANTGELFF

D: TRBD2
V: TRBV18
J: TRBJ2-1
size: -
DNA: TGTGCCAGCTCACTCCTACTAGCGGGAGAAGGTATGGTACACAATGAGCAGTTCTTC
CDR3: CASSLLLAGEGMVHNEQFF

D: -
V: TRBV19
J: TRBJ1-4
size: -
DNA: TGTGCCAGTAGTATAGGCCGGACAGTCATCAATGAAAAACTGTTTTTT
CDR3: CASSIGRTVINEKLFF

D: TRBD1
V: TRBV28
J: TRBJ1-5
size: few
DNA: TGTGCCAGCAGTCCGGGTGACAGGGTAGCGAGCCCCAGTCAGCCCCAGCATTTT
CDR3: CASSPGDRVASPSQPQHF

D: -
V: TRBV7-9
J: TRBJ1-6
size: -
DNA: TGTGCCAGCAACGAACAGGGTAACACCCTCCACTTT
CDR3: CASNEQGNTLHF

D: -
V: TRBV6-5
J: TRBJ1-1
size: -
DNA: TGTGCCACGCTGGGGGGGCCGTTGGGCACTGAAGCTTTCTTT
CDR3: CATLGGPLGTEAFF

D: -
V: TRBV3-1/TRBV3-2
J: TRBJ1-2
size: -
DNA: TGTGCCAGCAGCCAAGTAGACAGTAACTATGGCTACACCTTC
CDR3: CASSQVDSNYGYTF

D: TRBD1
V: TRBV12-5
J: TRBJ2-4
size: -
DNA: TGTGCTAGTGGTTTGGTAATCGGGACAGGGGTGAACATTCAGTACTTC
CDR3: CASGLVIGTGVNIQYF

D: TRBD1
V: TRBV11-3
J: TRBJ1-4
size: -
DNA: TGTGCCAGCAGCCGAGGGGGCGCAACTAATGAAAAACTGTTTTTT
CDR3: CASSRGGATNEKLFF

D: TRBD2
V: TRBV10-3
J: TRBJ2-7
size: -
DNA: TGTGCCAACGCCACTAGCGACTCCTACGAGCAGTACTTC
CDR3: CANATSDSYEQYF

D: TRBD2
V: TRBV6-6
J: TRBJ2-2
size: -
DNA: TGTGCCAGCAGTACCAGACTAGCGGATACCACCGGGGAGCTGTTTTTT
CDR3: CASSTRLADTTGELFF

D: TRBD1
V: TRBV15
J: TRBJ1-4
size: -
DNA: TGTGCCACCAGCAGAGATTTTGTAGGGGGCTATGAAAAACTGTTTTTT
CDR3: CATSRDFVGGYEKLFF

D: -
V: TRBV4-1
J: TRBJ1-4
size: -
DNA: TGCGCCAGCAGCCAGGAAAAGGCGGCGAATTATGAAAAACTGTTTTTT
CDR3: CASSQEKAANYEKLFF

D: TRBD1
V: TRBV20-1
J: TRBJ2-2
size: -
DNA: TGCAGTGCTAGTTTGCCCGGGACAGGTAACACCGGGGAGCTGTTTTTT
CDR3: CSASLPGTGNTGELFF

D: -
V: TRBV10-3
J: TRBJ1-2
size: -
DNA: TGTGCCATCAGTGAGTACCCGGGAGGGACTAACTATGGCTACACCTTC
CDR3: CAISEYPGGTNYGYTF

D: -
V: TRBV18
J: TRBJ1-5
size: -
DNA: TGTGCCAGCTCGCAACAGGGATCGGATCAGCCCCAGCATTTT
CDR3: CASSQQGSDQPQHF

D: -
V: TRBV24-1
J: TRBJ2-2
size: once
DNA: TGTGCCACCAGCCCGTTCACCGGGGAGCTGTTTTTT
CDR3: CATSPFTGELFF

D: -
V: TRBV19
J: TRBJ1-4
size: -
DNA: TGTGCCAGTAAACAGGGATCGAATGAAAAACTGTTTTTT
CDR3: CASKQGSNEKLFF

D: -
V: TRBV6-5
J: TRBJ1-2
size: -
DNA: TGTGCCAGCAGTTTAAATGGCTACACCTTC
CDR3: CASSLNGYTF

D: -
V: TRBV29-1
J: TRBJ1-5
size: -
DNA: TGCAGCGTTGGACTGCCTAATCAGCCCCAGCATTTT
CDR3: CSVGLPNQPQHF

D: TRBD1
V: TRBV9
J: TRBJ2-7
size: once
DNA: TGTGCCAGCAGCTCAACAGGGAACAGGGGCCGCGGCGAGCAGTACTTC
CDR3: CASSSTGNRGRGEQYF

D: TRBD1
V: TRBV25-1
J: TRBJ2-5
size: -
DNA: TGTGCCAGCAGAGGGACAGGCCCTCAAGAGACCCAGTACTTC
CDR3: CASRGTGPQETQYF

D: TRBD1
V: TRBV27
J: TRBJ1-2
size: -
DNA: TGTGCCAGCAGTATAGGACAGGGCTACTATGGCTACACCTTC
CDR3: CASSIGQGYYGYTF

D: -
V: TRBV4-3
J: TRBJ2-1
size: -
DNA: TGCGCCAGCAGCCAATTGGTTGCGGGACGTAACAATGAGCAGTTCTTC
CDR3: CASSQLVAGRNNEQFF

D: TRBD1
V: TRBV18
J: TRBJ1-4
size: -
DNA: TGTGCCAGCTCACTTACGGACAGGGGTAATGAAAAACTGTTTTTT
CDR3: CASSLTDRGNEKLFF

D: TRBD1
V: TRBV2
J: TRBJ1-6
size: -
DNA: TGTGCCAGCAGTACTAGACAGGGCTATAATTCACCCCTCCACTTT
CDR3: CASSTRQGYNSPLHF

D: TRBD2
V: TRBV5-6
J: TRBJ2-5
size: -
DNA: TGTGCCAGCAGCCTTATAACTAGCGGGAGGGCCCCCGAGACCCAGTACTTC
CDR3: CASSLITSGRAPETQYF

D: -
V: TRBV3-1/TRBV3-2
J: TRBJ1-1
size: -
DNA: TGTGCCAGCAGCAGGGGCCAGAACACTGAAGCTTTCTTT
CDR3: CASSRGQNTEAFF

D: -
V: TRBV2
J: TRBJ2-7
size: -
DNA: TGTGCCAGCAGTGAGTACGGGGACGAGCAGTACTTC
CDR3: CASSEYGDEQYF

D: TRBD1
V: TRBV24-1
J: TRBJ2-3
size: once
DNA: TGTGCCACCAGCCCCCCAGAGGGAAAGACAGGGAAGAGGAATACGCAGTATTTT
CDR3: CATSPPEGKTGKRNTQYF